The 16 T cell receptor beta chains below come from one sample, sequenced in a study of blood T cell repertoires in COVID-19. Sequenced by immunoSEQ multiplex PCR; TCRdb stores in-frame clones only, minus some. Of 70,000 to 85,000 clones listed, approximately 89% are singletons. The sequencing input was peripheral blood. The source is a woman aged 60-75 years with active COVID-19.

CDR3 DNA: TGTGCCAGCAGTACCCTTTCCGACAGACAAGAGACCCAGTACTTC. Translated, it gives CASSTLSDRQETQYF. This chain uses TRBV6-2 or TRBV6-3 with TRBJ2-5, with D tentatively TRBD1 (5 bases). Trimming cost V 5 bases and J 2 bases, with 15 bases left between them. Germline V gene data show CDR1 as MNHEY and CDR2 as SVGEGT. This CDR3 has 15 residues.

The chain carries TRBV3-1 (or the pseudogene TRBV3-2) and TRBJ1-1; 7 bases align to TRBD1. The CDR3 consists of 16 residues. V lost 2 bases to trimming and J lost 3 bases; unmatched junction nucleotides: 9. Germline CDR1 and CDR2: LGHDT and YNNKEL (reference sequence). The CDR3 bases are TGTGCCAGCAGCCAAATAGCCGGGACAGTTCACACTGAAGCTTTCTTT. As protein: CASSQIAGTVHTEAFF.

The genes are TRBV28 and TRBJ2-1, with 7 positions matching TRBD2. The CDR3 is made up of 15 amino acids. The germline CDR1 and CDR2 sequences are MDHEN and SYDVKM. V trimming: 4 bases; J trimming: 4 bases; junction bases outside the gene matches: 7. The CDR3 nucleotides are TGTGCCAGCAGTTGGACCGGGACTATTTACAATGAGCAGTTCTTC. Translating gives CASSWTGTIYNEQFF. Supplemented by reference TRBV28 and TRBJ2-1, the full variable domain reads DVKVTQSSRYLVKRTGEKVFLECVQDMDHENMFWYRQDPGLGLRLIYFSYDVKMKEKGDIPEGYSVSREKKERFSLILESASTNQTSMYLCASSWTGTIYNEQFFGPGTRLTVL.

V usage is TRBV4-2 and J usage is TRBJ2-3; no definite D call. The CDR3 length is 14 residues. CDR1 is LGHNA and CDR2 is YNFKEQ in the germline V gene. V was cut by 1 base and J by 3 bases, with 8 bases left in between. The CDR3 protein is CASSQGTRTDTQYF. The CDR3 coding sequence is TGTGCCAGCAGCCAAGGCACCAGAACAGATACGCAGTATTTT.

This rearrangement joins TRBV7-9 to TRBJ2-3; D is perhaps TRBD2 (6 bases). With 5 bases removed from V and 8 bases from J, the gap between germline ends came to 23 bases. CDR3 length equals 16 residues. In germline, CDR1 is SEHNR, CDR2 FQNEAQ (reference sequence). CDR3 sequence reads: CASSDGDSRRAGTQYF. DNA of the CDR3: TGTGCCAGCAGCGACGGGGACTCCCGTAGAGCGGGTACGCAGTATTTT.

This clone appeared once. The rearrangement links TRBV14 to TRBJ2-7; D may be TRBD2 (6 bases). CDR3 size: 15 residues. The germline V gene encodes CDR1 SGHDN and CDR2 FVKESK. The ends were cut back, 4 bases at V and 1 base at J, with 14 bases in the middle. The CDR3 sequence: CASSRVSGRSYEQYF. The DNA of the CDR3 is TGTGCCAGCAGCCGGGTTAGCGGCCGTTCCTACGAGCAGTACTTC.

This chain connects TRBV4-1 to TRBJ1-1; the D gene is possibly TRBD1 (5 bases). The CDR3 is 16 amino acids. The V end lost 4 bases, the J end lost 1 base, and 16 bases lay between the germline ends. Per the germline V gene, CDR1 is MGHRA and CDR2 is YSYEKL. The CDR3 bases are TGCGCCAGCAGCCGACGGAAGATGGGGGGGAACACTGAAGCTTTCTTT. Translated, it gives CASSRRKMGGNTEAFF.

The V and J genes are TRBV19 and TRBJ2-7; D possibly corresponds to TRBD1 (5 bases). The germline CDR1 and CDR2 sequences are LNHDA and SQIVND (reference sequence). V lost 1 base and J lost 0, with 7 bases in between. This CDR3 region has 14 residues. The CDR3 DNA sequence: TGTGCCAGTAGTATAGGCAGGGTCTCCTACGAGCAGTACTTC. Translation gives CASSIGRVSYEQYF.

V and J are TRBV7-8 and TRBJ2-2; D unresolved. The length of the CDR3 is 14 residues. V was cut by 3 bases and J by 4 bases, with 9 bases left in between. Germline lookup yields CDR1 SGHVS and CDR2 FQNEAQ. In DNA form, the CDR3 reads TGTGCCAGCAGCTTGGGCAGAAGCACCGGGGAGCTGTTTTTT. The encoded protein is CASSLGRSTGELFF.

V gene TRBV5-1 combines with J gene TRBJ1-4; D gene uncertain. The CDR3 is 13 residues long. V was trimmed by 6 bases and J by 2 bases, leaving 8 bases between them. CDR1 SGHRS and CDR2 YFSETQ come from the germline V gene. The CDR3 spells CASTTGTNEKLFF. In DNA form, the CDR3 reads TGCGCCAGCACCACGGGGACTAATGAAAAACTGTTTTTT.

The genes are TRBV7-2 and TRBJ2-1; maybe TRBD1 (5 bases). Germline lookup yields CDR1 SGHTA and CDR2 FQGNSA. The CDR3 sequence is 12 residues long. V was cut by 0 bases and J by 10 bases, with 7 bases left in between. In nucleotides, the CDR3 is TGTGCCAGCAGCTTAGCGTCAGGGGAGCAGTTCTTC. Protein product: CASSLASGEQFF. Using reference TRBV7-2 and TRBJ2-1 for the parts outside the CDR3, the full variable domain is GAGVSQSPSNKVTEKGKDVELRCDPISGHTALYWYRQSLGQGLEFLIYFQGNSAPDKSGLPSDRFSAERTGGSVSTLTIQRTQQEDSAVYLCASSLASGEQFFGPGTRLTVL.

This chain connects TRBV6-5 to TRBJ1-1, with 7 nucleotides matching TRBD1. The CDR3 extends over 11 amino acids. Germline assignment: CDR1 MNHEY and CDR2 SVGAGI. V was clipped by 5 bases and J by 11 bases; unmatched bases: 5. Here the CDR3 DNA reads TGTGCCAGCAGTAAAACAGGGGTGGCTTTCTTT. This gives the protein CASSKTGVAFF.

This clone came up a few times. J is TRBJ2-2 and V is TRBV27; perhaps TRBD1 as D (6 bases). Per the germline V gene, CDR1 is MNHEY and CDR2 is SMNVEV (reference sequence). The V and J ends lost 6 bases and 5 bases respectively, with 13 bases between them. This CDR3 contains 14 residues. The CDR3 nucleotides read TGTGCCAGCAGGCCAGGGGCAGAAACCGGGGAGCTGTTTTTT. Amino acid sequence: CASRPGAETGELFF.

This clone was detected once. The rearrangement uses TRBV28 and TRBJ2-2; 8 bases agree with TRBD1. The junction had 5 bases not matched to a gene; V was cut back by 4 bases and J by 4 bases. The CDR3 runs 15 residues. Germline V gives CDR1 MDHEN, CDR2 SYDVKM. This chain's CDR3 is CASSSEDRVTGELFF. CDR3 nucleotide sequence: TGTGCCAGCAGTTCGGAGGACAGGGTCACCGGGGAGCTGTTTTTT.

The CDR3, as DNA: TGTGCCAGTAGTCCAGACCGGGACACGGAAAATGAAAAACTGTTTTTT. Protein product: CASSPDRDTENEKLFF. The chain uses TRBV19 and TRBJ1-4; D possibly corresponds to TRBD1 (6 bases). This CDR3 contains 16 residues. V was pared by 5 bases and J by 5 bases, with 18 bases between. In germline, CDR1 is LNHDA, CDR2 SQIVND (reference sequence). Combining the CDR3 with reference TRBV19 and TRBJ1-4 gives the whole variable domain DGGITQSPKYLFRKEGQNVTLSCEQNLNHDAMYWYRQDPGQGLRLIYYSQIVNDFQKGDIAEGYSVSREKKESFPLTVTSAQKNPTAFYLCASSPDRDTENEKLFFGSGTQLSVL.

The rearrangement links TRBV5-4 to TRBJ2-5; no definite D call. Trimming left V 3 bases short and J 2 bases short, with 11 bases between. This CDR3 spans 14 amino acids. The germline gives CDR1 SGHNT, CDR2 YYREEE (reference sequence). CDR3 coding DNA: TGTGCCAGCAGCTCGTTACTAACTCAAGAGACCCAGTACTTC. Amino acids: CASSSLLTQETQYF.